This T cell receptor beta chain originates from a study of glioma-infiltrating T cells. The CDR3 contains 18 residues. V lost 4 bases and J lost 5; bases outside the gene matches: 14. Germline V CDR1 and CDR2: SGHTA, FQGTGA. TCR alpha and beta CDR3 regions were amplified from RNA using iRepertoire nested multiplex PCR. Each CDR3 protein gets one entry after TCRdb re-called the multiplex PCR reads with MiXCR. The sample has fewer than 200,000 distinct CDR3 sequences, over 40% seen once; the top ten hold around 5%. Study-wide results and limits: Very few CDR3 sequences were shared between tissue and blood. Above-expected tissue-blood divergence occurred in all gliomas, most in low-grade ones.

This clonotype was recorded a few times. What it binds is not known. The sample consisted of glioma tissue, nonneoplastic brain tissue, or PBMCs (not recorded which). This clonotype originated in a human donor with low-grade glioma or glioblastoma, undergoing nonglioma brain surgery, or in good health (not recorded which). The V gene is TRBV7-3, the J gene TRBJ2-1; 10 nucleotides align to TRBD2. The CDR3 nucleotides are TGTGCCAGCAGCTCCTATGGATTAGCGGGAGGTGGGGACAATGAGCAGTTCTTC. Protein product: CASSSYGLAGGGDNEQFF. Drawing the rest from reference TRBV7-3 and TRBJ2-1, the complete variable domain is GAGVSQTPSNKVTEKGKYVELRCDPISGHTALYWYRQSLGQGPEFLIYFQGTGAADDSGLPNDRFFAVRPEGSVSTLKIQRTERGDSAVYLCASSSYGLAGGGDNEQFFGPGTRLTVL.